A selection of T cell receptor beta chains follows, all from one sample in a study of monozygotic twins with inflammatory bowel disease. From its re-call of the 5' RACE reads, TCRdb lists each CDR3 protein once, without DNA. This sample's clone table lists around 190,000 distinct CDR3 sequences. The material sequenced was blood. These receptors came from a human donor with ulcerative colitis or Crohn's disease, or a healthy co-twin of an affected twin (not recorded which). Both conserved end residues are part of each CDR3.

j_gene	v_gene	CDR3aa
TRBJ2-1	TRBV29-1	CSLTKGLSSYNEQFF
TRBJ1-3	TRBV19	CASRIGNTIYF
TRBJ1-1	TRBV5-6	CASSFRGMNTEAFF
TRBJ1-4	TRBV7-2	CASSLGLEKLFF
TRBJ1-4	TRBV12-3/TRBV12-4	CASSPGQGIEKLFF
TRBJ1-2	TRBV20-1	CSAPPISSYGYTF
TRBJ1-2	TRBV20-1	CSAAGLVGYTF
TRBJ2-7	TRBV7-9	CASRWDTYEQYF
TRBJ2-1	TRBV7-6	CASSKHPSSYNEQFF
TRBJ2-5	TRBV12-3/TRBV12-4	CASSFQEPVETQYF
TRBJ1-4	TRBV20-1	CSASDVLGGEKDEKLFF
TRBJ2-3	TRBV6-1	CASSELRGIDTQYF
TRBJ1-4	TRBV5-1	CASSSGQGATVREKLFF
TRBJ1-2	TRBV10-3	CAISRDESYGYTF
TRBJ1-5	TRBV4-1	CASSQFGTPRSNQPQHF
TRBJ2-7	TRBV18	CATGTGEGEQYF
TRBJ1-5	TRBV20-1	CSATPGGRNQPQHF
TRBJ1-1	TRBV5-1	CASSTQINTEAFF
TRBJ2-2	TRBV18	CASRISGQGSSNTGELFF
TRBJ2-7	TRBV12-3/TRBV12-4	CDSSLAVAGLDEQYF
TRBJ1-1	TRBV20-1	CSAQDRGLEAFF
TRBJ2-3	TRBV5-1	CASSLARTYMTDTQYF
TRBJ2-1	TRBV9	CASSEPAGTSGSSSYNEQFF